This T cell receptor beta chain was sequenced for a study of early stage breast cancer tumors. Study-level information: Of some 16 invasive breast tumors, 11 to 12 were hormone receptor-positive, HER2-negative.

Here immunoSEQ multiplex PCR was the method, and the copy in TCRdb shows in-frame clones only, minus some. The sample records approximately 17,000 clones, more than 70% being singletons. Turning to this clone: Its antigen is unknown.

Findings and caveats of the study: Tumor and normal breast were distinguished via blood comparison in about 90% of the 16 patients. Commonly generated sequences made up most enriched TCRB sequences shared between patients. Compared with adjacent normal breast, tumors showed about 2.4-fold denser, more clonal T cells.

The CDR3 contains 15 residues. Germline assignment: CDR1 SGHNT and CDR2 YYREEE (reference sequence). V was clipped by 4 bases and J by 2 bases, with 10 bases between them. The rearrangement joins TRBV5-4 to TRBJ2-6; no clear D. The clonotype was recovered from a person between 65 and 79 years old with breast cancer. Sequencing used blood. CDR3 sequence reads: CASSPTRPGANVLTF. The CDR3 coding sequence is TGTGCCAGCAGCCCTACCAGGCCTGGGGCCAACGTCCTGACTTTC.